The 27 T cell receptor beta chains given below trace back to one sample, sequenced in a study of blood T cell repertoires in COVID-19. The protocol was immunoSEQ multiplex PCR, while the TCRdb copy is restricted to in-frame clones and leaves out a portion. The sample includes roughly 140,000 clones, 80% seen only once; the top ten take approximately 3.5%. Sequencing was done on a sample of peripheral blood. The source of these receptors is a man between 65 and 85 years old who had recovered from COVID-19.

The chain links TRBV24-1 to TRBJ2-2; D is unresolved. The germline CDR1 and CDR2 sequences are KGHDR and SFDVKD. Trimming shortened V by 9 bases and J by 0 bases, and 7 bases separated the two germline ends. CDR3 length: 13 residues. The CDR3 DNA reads TGTGCCACCGAGCAGGCGAACACCGGGGAGCTGTTTTTT. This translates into CATEQANTGELFF.

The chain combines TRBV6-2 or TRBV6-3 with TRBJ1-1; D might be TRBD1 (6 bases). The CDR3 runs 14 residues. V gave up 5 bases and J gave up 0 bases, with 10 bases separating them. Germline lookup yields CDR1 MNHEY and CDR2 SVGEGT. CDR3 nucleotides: TGTGCCAGCAGTCGGGACAACCTGAACACTGAAGCTTTCTTT. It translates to CASSRDNLNTEAFF.

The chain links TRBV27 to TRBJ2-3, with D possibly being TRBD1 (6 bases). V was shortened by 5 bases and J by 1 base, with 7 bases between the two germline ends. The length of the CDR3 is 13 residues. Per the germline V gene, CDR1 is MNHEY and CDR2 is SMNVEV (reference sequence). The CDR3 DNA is TGTGCCAGCAGTAGACAGGGCACAGATACGCAGTATTTT. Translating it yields CASSRQGTDTQYF.

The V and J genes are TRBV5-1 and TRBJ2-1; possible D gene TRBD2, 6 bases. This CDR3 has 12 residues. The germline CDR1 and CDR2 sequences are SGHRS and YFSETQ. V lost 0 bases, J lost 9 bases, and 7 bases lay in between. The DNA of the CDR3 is TGCGCCAGCAGCTTGGACGGGGGTGAGCAGTTCTTC. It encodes CASSLDGGEQFF.

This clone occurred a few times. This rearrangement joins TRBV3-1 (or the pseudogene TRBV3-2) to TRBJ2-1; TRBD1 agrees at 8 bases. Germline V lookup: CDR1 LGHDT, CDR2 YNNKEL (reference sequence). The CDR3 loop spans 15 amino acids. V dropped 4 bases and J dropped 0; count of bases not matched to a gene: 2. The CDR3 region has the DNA TGTGCCAGCAGCCGAGACAGGGGCTCCTACAATGAGCAGTTCTTC. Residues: CASSRDRGSYNEQFF.

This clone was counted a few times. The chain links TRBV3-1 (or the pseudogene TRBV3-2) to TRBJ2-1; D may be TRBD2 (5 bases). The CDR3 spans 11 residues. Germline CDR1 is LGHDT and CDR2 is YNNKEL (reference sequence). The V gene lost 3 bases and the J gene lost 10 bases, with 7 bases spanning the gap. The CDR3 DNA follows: TGTGCCAGCAGCCAGCGGGCGGAGCAGTTCTTC. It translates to CASSQRAEQFF.

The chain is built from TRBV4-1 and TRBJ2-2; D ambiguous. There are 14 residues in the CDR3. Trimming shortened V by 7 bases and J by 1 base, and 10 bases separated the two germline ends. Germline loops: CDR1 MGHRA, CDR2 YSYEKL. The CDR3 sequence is CASNHGLNTGELFF. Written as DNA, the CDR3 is TGCGCCAGCAATCACGGGTTGAACACCGGGGAGCTGTTTTTT.

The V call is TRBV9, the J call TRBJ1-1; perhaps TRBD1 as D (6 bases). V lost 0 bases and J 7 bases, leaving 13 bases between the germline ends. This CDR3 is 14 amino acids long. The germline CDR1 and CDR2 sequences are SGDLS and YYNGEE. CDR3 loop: CASSVAGGLGEAFF. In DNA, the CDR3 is TGTGCCAGCAGCGTAGCCGGGGGGCTGGGTGAAGCTTTCTTT. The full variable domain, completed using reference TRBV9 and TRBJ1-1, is DSGVTQTPKHLITATGQRVTLRCSPRSGDLSVYWYQQSLDQGLQFLIQYYNGEERAKGNILERFSAQQFPDLHSELNLSSLELGDSALYFCASSVAGGLGEAFFGQGTRLTVV.

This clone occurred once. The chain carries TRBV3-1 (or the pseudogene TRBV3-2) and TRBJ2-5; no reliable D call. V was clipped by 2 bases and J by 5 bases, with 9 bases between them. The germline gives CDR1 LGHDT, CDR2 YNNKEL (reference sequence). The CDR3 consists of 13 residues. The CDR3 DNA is TGTGCCAGCAGCCAACATGCTACGGAGACCCAGTACTTC. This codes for CASSQHATETQYF.

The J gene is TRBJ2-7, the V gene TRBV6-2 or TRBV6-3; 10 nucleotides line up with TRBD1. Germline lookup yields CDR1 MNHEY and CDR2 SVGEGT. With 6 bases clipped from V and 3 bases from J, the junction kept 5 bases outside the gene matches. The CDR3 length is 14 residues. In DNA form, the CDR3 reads TGTGCCAGCAGCTCGGGACAGGGGTACTACGAGCAGTACTTC. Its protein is CASSSGQGYYEQYF.

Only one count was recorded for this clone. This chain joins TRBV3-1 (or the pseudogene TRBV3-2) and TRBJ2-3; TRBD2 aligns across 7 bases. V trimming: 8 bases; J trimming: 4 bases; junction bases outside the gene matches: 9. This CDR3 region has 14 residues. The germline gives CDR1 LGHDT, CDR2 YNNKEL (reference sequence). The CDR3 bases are TGTGCCAGCGTTGCTAGCGGATCTTCAGATACGCAGTATTTT. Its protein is CASVASGSSDTQYF.

CDR3 nucleotides: TGTGCCAGCAGCTTGAGGCAGGGTGTGACTGAAGCTTTCTTT. Protein: CASSLRQGVTEAFF. V and J are TRBV5-4 and TRBJ1-1, with D possibly being TRBD1 (5 bases). Germline V lookup: CDR1 SGHNT, CDR2 YYREEE (reference sequence). Deletions cut 1 base from V and 5 bases from J, with 12 bases between. The CDR3 runs 14 residues. The complete variable domain, with remaining parts taken from reference TRBV5-4 and TRBJ1-1, reads ETGVTQSPTHLIKTRGQQVTLRCSSQSGHNTVSWYQQALGQGPQFIFQYYREEENGRGNFPPRFSGLQFPNYSSELNVNALELDDSALYLCASSLRQGVTEAFFGQGTRLTVV.

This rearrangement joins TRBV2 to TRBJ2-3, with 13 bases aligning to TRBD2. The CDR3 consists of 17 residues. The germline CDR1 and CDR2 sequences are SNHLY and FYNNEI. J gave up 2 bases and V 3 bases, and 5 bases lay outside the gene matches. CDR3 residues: CASSDWTSGSHTDTQYF. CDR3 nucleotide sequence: TGTGCCAGCAGTGATTGGACTAGCGGGAGCCACACAGATACGCAGTATTTT.

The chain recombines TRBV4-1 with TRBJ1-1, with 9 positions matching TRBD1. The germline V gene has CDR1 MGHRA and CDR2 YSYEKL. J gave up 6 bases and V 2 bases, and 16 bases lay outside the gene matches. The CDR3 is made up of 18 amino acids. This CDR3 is CASSQHISTGQGWPEAFF. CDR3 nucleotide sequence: TGCGCCAGCAGCCAACACATCTCTACTGGACAGGGGTGGCCTGAAGCTTTCTTT.

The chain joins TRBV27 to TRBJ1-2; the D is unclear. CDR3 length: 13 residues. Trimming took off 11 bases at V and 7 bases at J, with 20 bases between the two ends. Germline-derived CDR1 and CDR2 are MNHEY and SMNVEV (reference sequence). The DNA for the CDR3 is TGTGCCGGCTTGATGGAGTTTTTCTGTGGCTACACCTTC. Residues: CAGLMEFFCGYTF.

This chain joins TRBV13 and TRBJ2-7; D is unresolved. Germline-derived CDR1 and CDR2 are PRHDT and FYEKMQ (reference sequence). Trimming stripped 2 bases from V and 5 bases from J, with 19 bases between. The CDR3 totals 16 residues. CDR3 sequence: CASSLLGGSSHNEQYF. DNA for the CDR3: TGTGCCAGCAGCTTACTAGGTGGTTCTAGTCACAACGAGCAGTACTTC.

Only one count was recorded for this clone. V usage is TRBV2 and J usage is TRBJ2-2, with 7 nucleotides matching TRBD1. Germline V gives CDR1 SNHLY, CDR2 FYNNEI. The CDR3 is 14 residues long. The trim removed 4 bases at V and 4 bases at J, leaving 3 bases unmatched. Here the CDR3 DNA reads TGTGCCAGCAGTGTACAGGGGACCACCGGGGAGCTGTTTTTT. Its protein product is CASSVQGTTGELFF.

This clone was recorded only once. As DNA, the CDR3 is TGTGCCAGCAGCTTCGGGACTAGCGGTAGCACAGATACGCAGTATTTT. Amino acids: CASSFGTSGSTDTQYF. The chain recombines TRBV11-3 with TRBJ2-3; the match to TRBD2 covers 11 bases. CDR3 length: 16 amino acids. V was clipped by 3 bases and J by 0 bases; unmatched bases: 2. The germline V gene has CDR1 SGHNT and CDR2 YENEEA.

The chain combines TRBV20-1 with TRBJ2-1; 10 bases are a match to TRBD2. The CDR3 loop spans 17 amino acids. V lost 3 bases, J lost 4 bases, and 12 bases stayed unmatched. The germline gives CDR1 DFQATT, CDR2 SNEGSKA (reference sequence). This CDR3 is CSASTNGGLALYNEQFF. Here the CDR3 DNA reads TGCAGTGCTAGTACGAACGGGGGACTAGCGCTTTACAATGAGCAGTTCTTC.

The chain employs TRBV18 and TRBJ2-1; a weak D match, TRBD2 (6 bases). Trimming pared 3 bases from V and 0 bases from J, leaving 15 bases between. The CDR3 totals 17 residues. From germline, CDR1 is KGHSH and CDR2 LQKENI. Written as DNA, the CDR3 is TGTGCCAGCTCACCCCTTATCGGGAGAAGCTCCTACAATGAGCAGTTCTTC. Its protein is CASSPLIGRSSYNEQFF.

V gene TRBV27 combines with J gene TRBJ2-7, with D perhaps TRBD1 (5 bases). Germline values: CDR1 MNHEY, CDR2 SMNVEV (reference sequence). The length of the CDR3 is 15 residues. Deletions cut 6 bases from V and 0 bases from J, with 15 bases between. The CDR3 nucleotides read TGTGCCAGCAGCGAAACCGACAGCGTCTCCTACGAGCAGTACTTC. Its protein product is CASSETDSVSYEQYF.

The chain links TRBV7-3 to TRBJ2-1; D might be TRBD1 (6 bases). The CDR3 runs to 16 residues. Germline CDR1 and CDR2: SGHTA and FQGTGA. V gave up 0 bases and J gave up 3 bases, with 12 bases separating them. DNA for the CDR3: TGTGCCAGCAGCTTAACGTTCCGGACAGACTACAATGAGCAGTTCTTC. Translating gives CASSLTFRTDYNEQFF.

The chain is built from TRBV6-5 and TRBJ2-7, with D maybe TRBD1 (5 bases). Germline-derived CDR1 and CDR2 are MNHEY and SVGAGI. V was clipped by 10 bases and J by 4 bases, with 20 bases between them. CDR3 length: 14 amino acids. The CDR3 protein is CANPQGPSLYEQYF. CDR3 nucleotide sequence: TGTGCCAACCCTCAGGGTCCCTCCCTTTACGAGCAGTACTTC.

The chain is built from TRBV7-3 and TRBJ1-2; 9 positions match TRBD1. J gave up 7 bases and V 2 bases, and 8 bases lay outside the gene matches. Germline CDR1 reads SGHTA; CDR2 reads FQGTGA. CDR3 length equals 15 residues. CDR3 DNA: TGTGCCAGCAGCTTACGGCCGGGACAGGGAAGTGGCTACACCTTC. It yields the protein CASSLRPGQGSGYTF.

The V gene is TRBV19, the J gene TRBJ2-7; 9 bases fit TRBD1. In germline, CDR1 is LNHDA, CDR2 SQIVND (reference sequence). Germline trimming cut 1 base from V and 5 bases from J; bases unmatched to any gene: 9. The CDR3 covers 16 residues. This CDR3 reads CASSIVYRGHEDEQYF. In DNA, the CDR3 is TGTGCCAGTAGTATAGTGTACAGGGGGCACGAAGACGAGCAGTACTTC.

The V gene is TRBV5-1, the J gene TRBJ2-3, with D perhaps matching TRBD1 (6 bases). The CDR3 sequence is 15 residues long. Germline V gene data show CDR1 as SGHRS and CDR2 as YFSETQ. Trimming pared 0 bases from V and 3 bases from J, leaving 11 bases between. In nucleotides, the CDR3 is TGCGCCAGCAGCTTGGGACAGGTTCAGACAGATACGCAGTATTTT. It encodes CASSLGQVQTDTQYF. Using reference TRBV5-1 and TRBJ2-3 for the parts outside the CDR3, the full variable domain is KAGVTQTPRYLIKTRGQQVTLSCSPISGHRSVSWYQQTPGQGLQFLFEYFSETQRNKGNFPGRFSGRQFSNSRSEMNVSTLELGDSALYLCASSLGQVQTDTQYFGPGTRLTVL.

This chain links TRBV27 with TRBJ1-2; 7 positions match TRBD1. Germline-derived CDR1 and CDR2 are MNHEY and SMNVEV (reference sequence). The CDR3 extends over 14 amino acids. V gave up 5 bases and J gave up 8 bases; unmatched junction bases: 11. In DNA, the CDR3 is TGTGCCAGCAGTCTGGGCACAGGGGTTCGAGGCTACACCTTC. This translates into CASSLGTGVRGYTF.